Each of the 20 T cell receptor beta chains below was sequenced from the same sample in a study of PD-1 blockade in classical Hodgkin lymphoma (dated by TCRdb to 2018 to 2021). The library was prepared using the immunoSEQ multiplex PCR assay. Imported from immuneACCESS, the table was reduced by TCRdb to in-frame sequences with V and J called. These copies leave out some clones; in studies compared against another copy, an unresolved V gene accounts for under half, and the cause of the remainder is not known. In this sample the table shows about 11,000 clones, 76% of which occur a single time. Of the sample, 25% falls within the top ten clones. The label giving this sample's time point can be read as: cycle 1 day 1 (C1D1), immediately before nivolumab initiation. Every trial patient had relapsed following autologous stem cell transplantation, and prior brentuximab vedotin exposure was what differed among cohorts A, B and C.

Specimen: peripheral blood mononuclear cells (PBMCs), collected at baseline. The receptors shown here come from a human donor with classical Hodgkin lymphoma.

The CDR3 region is CAIRPGQPSYEQYF. The CDR3 DNA follows: TGTGCCATCAGACCGGGACAACCCTCCTACGAGCAGTACTTC. V is TRBV10-3 and J is TRBJ2-7; perhaps TRBD1 as D (6 bases). Germline V gene lookup returns CDR1 ENHRY and CDR2 SYGVKD. This CDR3 is 14 amino acids long. The V gene lost 6 bases and the J gene lost 0 bases, with 12 bases spanning the gap.

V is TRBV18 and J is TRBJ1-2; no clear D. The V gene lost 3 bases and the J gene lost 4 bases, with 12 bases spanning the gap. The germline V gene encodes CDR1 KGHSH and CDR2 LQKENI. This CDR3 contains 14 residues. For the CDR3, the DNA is TGTGCCAGCTCACCCATCGCCGACGGCTATGGCTACACCTTC. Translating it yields CASSPIADGYGYTF.

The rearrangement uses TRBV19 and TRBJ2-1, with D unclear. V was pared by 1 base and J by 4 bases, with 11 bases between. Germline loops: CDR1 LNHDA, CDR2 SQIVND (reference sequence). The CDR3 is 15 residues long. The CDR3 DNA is TGTGCCAGTAGTATAGGCCCCCAGTTTTACAATGAGCAGTTCTTC. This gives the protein CASSIGPQFYNEQFF.

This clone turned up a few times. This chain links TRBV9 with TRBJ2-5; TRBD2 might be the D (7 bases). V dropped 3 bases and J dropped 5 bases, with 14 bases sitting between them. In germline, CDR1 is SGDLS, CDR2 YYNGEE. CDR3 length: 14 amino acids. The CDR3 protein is CASSAGGLVETQYF. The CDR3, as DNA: TGTGCCAGCAGCGCCGGGGGGCTGGTTGAGACCCAGTACTTC.

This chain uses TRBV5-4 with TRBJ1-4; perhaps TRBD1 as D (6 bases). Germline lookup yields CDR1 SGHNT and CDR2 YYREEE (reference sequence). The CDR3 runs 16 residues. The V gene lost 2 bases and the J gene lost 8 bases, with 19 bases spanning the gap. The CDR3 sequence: CASSFRDVGAGEKLFF. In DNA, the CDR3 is TGTGCCAGCAGCTTTCGTGATGTGGGGGCTGGAGAAAAACTGTTTTTT.

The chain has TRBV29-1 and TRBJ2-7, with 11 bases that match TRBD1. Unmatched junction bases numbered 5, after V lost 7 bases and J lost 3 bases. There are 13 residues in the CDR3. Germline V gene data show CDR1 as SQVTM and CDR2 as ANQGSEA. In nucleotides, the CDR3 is TGCAGCGCCGGACAGGGGGCGATCTACGAGCAGTACTTC. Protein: CSAGQGAIYEQYF.

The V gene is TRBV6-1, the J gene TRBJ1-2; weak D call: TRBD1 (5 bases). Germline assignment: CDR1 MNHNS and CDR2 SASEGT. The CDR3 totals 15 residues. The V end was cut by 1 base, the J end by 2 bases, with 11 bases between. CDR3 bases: TGTGCCAGCAGTGAAGGGGCAGGGTCGAACTATGGCTACACCTTC. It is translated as CASSEGAGSNYGYTF.

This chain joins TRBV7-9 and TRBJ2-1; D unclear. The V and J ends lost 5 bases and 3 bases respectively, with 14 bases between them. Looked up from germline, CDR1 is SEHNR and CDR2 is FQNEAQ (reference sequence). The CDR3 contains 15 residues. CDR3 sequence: CASSPVATYYNEQFF. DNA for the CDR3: TGTGCCAGCAGCCCTGTGGCCACGTACTACAATGAGCAGTTCTTC.

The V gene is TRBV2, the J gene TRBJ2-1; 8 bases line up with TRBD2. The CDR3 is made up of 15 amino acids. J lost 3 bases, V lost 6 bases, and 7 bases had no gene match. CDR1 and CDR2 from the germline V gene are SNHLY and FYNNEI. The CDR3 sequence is CASRKTSVLYNEQFF. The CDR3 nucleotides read TGTGCCAGCAGAAAGACTAGCGTACTCTACAATGAGCAGTTCTTC.

DNA of the CDR3: TGCGCCAGCAGCTTTCAAGGGAATCCCTACGAGCAGTACTTC. Protein product: CASSFQGNPYEQYF. V gene TRBV5-1 combines with J gene TRBJ2-7; D remains ambiguous. Germline loops: CDR1 SGHRS, CDR2 YFSETQ. V was pared by 2 bases and J by 2 bases, with 11 bases between. The CDR3 length is 14 residues. Combining the CDR3 with reference TRBV5-1 and TRBJ2-7 gives the whole variable domain KAGVTQTPRYLIKTRGQQVTLSCSPISGHRSVSWYQQTPGQGLQFLFEYFSETQRNKGNFPGRFSGRQFSNSRSEMNVSTLELGDSALYLCASSFQGNPYEQYFGPGTRLTVT.

The CDR3 DNA sequence: TGTGCCAGCAGTCCCCCCTCCGGGAGGATGTTTGCGGGTTCCTACGAGCAGTACTTC. This sequence encodes CASSPPSGRMFAGSYEQYF. The V gene is TRBV27, the J gene TRBJ2-7, with 7 bases fitting TRBD2. J gave up 1 base and V 5 bases, and 20 bases lay outside the gene matches. Germline-derived CDR1 and CDR2 are MNHEY and SMNVEV (reference sequence). This CDR3 has 19 amino acids.

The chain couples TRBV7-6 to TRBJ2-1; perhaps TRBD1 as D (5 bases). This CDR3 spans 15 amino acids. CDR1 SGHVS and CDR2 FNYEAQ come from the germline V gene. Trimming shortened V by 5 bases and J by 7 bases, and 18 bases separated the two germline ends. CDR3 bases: TGTGCCAGCAGCCCCCAACCAGGGAATCCTAATGAGCAGTTCTTC. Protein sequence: CASSPQPGNPNEQFF.

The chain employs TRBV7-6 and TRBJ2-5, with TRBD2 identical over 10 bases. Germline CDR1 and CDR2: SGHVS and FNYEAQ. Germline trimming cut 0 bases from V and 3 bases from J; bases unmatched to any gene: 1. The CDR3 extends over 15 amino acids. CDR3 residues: CASSLALAGEETQYF. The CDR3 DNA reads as TGTGCCAGCAGCTTAGCGCTAGCGGGAGAAGAGACCCAGTACTTC.

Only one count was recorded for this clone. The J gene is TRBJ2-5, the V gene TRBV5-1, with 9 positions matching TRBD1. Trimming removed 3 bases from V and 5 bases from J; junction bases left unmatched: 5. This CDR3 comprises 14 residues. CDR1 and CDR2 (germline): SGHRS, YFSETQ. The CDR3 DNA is TGCGCCAGCAGCTCACAGGGGGCCCGGGAGACCCAGTACTTC. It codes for CASSSQGARETQYF.

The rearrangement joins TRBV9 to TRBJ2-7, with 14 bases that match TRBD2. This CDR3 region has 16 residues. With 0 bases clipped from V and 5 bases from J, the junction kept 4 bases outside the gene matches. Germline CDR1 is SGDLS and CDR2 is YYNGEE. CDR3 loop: CASSVEGLAGADEQYF. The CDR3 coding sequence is TGTGCCAGCAGCGTAGAGGGACTAGCGGGAGCGGACGAGCAGTACTTC.

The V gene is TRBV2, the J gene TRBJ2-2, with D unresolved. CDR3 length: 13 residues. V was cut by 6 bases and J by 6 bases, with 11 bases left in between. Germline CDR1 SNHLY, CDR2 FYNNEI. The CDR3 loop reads CASRANGPGELFF. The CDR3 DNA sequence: TGTGCCAGCAGGGCAAACGGCCCCGGGGAGCTGTTTTTT.

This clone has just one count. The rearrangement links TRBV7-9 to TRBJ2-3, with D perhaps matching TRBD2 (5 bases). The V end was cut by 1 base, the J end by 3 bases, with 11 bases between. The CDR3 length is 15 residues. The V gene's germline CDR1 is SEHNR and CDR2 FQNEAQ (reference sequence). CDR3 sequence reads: CASSLVGVGTDTQYF. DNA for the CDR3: TGTGCCAGCAGCTTAGTGGGAGTGGGAACAGATACGCAGTATTTT.

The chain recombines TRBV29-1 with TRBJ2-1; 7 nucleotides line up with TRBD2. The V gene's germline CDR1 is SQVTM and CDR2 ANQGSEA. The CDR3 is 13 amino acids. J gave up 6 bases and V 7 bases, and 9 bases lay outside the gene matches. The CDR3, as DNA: TGCAGCGCTTCCGCGGGAGTGAGCAATGAGCAGTTCTTC. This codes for CSASAGVSNEQFF.

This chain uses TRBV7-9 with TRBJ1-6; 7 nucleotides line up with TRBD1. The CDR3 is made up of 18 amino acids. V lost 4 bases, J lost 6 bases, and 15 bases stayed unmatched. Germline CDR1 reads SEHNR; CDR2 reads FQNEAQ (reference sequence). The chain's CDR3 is CASSSGPSAGQTNSPLHF. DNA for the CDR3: TGTGCCAGCAGCTCCGGCCCGTCGGCGGGACAGACTAATTCACCCCTCCACTTT.

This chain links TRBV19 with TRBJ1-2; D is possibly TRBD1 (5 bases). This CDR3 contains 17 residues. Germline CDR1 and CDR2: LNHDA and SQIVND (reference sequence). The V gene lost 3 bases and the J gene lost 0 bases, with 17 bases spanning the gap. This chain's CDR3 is CASSILTGGGTNYGYTF. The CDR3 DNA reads TGTGCCAGTAGTATCCTTACAGGTGGAGGGACTAACTATGGCTACACCTTC.